This T cell receptor (beta chain) was found in a study of T-cell memory formation after mild COVID-19. As for the study in general: Each donor largely had its own TCR clusters. Study-wide findings and caveats: CD4+ clones that contracted lay mainly in CM and EM; CD8+ ones lay in EMRA.

TCRdb independently ran MiXCR on the 5' RACE reads; one entry per CDR3 protein. The sample lists fewer than 200,000 distinct CDR3 sequences, approximately 17% occurring once. This clonotype was seen only a few times. Its matching antigen is unknown. Trimming cost V 0 bases and J 11 bases, with 10 bases left between them. Germline values: CDR1 MNHEY, CDR2 SVGAGI. The CDR3 extends over 12 amino acids. The chain links TRBV6-5 to TRBJ1-1; D call uncertain. Sequencing was performed on PBMCs or a T cell subset sorted from them (not recorded which). This clonotype originated in a man between 18 and 35 years old who had mild COVID-19 (a few samples of this study predate the infection). Cell type and time point are not known. The CDR3 spells CASSYSTGRAFF. DNA for the CDR3: TGTGCCAGCAGTTACTCTACTGGGAGGGCTTTCTTT.